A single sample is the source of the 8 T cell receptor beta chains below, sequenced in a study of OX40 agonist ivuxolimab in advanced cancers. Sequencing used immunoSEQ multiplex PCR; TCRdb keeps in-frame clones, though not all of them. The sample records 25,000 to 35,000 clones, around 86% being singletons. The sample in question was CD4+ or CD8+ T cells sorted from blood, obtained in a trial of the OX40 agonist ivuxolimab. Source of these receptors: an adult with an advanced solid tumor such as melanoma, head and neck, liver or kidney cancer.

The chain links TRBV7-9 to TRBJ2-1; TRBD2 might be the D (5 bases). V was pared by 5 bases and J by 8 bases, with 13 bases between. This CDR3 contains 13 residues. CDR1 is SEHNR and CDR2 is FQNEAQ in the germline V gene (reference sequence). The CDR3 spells CASSQRGWDEQFF. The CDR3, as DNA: TGTGCCAGCAGCCAACGCGGGTGGGATGAGCAGTTCTTC.

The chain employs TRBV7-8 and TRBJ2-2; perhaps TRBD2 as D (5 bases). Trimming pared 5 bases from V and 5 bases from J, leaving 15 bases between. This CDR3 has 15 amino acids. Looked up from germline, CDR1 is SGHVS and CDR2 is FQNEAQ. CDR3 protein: CASSPGISNTGELFF. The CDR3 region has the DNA TGTGCCAGCAGCCCCGGGATATCCAATACCGGGGAGCTGTTTTTT. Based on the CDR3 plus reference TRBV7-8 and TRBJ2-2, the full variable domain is GAGVSQSPRYKVAKRGQDVALRCDPISGHVSLFWYQQALGQGPEFLTYFQNEAQLDKSGLPSDRFFAERPEGSVSTLKIQRTQQEDSAVYLCASSPGISNTGELFFGEGSRLTVL.

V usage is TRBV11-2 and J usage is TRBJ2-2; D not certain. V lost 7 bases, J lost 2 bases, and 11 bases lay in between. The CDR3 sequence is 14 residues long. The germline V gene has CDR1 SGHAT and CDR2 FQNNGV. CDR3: CASTDRANTGELFF. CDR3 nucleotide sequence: TGTGCCAGCACCGATAGGGCCAACACCGGGGAGCTGTTTTTT.

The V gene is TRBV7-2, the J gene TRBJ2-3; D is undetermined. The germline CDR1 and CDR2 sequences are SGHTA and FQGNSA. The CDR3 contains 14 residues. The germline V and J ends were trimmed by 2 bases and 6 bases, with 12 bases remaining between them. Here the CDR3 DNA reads TGTGCCAGCAGCTTATTCTCTGATTTTGATACGCAGTATTTT. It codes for CASSLFSDFDTQYF. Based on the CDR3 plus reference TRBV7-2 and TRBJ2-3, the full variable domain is GAGVSQSPSNKVTEKGKDVELRCDPISGHTALYWYRQSLGQGLEFLIYFQGNSAPDKSGLPSDRFSAERTGGSVSTLTIQRTQQEDSAVYLCASSLFSDFDTQYFGPGTRLTVL.

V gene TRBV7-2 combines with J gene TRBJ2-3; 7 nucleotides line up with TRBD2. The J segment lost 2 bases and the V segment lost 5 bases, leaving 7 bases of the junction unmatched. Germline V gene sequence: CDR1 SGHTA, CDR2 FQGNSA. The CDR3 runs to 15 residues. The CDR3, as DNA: TGTGCCAGCAGCCCCTTTAGCGGGTACACAGATACGCAGTATTTT. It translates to CASSPFSGYTDTQYF.

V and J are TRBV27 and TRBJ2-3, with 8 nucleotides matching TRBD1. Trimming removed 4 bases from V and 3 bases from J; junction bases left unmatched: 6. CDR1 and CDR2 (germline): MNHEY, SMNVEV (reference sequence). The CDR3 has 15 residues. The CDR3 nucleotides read TGTGCCAGCAGTTCCAGGGGGCGTCCGACAGATACGCAGTATTTT. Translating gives CASSSRGRPTDTQYF.

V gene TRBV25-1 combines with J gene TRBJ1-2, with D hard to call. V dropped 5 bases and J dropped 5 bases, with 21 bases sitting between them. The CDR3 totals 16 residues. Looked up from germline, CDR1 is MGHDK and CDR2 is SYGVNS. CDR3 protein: CASSTRKQFHWYGYTF. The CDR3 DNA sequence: TGTGCCAGCAGTACCCGTAAGCAGTTCCATTGGTATGGCTACACCTTC.

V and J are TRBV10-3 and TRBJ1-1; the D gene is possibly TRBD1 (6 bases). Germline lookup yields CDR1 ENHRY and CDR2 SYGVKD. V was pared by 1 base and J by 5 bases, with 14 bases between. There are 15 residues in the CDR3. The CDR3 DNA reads TGTGCCATCAGTGAGTACAGGGCCGGGAGGACTGAAGCTTTCTTT. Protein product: CAISEYRAGRTEAFF.